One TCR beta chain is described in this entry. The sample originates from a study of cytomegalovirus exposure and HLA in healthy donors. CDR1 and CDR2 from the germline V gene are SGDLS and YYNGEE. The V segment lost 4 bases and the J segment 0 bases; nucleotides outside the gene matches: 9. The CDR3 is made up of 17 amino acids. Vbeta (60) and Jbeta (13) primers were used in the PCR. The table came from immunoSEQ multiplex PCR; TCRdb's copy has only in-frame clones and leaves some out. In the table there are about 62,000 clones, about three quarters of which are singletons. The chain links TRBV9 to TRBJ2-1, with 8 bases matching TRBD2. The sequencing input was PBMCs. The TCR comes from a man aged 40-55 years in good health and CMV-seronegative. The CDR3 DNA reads TGTGCCAGCAGCTCTCCAACTAGCGGAGTCTCCTACAATGAGCAGTTCTTC. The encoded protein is CASSSPTSGVSYNEQFF.